This T cell receptor beta chain derives from a study of T-cell memory formation after mild COVID-19. This CDR3 is 15 amino acids long. V dropped 2 bases and J dropped 5 bases, with 13 bases sitting between them. Germline loops: CDR1 SEHNR, CDR2 FQNEAQ (reference sequence). A single record per CDR3 protein comes from TCRdb applying MiXCR to the 5' RACE reads. The data show 250,000 to 300,000 distinct CDR3 sequences, with approximately 19% seen just once and around 23% held by the top ten. This clonotype was seen ten or more times. The chain carries TRBV7-9 and TRBJ1-5; perhaps TRBD1 as D (5 bases). The TCR sequence derives from a man aged 18 to 29 who had mild COVID-19 (a few samples of this study predate the infection). Cell type and time point are not known. The sample was PBMCs or a T cell subset sorted from them (not recorded which). CDR3 DNA sequence: TGTGCCAGCAGCTTATCGGCAGGGACCCATCAGCCCCAGCATTTT. Translating it yields CASSLSAGTHQPQHF.